This T cell receptor beta chain was sequenced for a study of monozygotic twins with inflammatory bowel disease. The CDR3 covers 15 residues. The V gene's germline CDR1 is SGHTA and CDR2 FQGNSA. It was approximately 3,500 ng of total RNA that each TCR library used. TCRdb re-called the 5' RACE reads; one entry per CDR3 protein, DNA not given. This sample's table has approximately 340,000 distinct CDR3 sequences. Sequencing input: blood. The chain recombines TRBV7-2 with TRBJ2-6. This TCR derives from a human donor with ulcerative colitis or Crohn's disease, or a healthy co-twin of an affected twin (not recorded which). The CDR3 spells CASKDTDSGANVLTF.